A selection of T cell receptor beta chains follows, all from one sample in a study of shared clonotypes between healthy human individuals. The data were produced by immunoSEQ multiplex PCR, yet TCRdb's version contains in-frame clones alone and is incomplete. This sample has more than 400,000 clones; 81% occur once, and the top ten carry about 13%. The sample consisted of PBMCs. These receptors were obtained from a woman between 40 and 55 years old in good health. Some clones in this sample may be carry-over from other donors' samples. The CDR3 runs from the conserved cysteine through the conserved F or W. A D gene is named only where the DNA matches it firmly. Not every row has a clone size; where given, it reads once, few, many or a size class.

CDR3aa,CDR3nt,v_gene,d_gene,j_gene,abundance
CASSRYLGGADTQYF,TGTGCCAGCAGTCGATATCTAGGAGGAGCAGATACGCAGTATTTT,TRBV27,.,TRBJ2-3,.
CASSPGGMNTEAFF,TGTGCCAGCAGCCCGGGGGGAATGAACACTGAAGCTTTCTTT,TRBV11-3,.,TRBJ1-1,.
CASSQDRTSGANVLTF,TGCGCCAGCAGCCAAGACCGAACTTCTGGGGCCAACGTCCTGACTTTC,TRBV4-3,.,TRBJ2-6,.
CAISVTSGDTDTQYF,TGTGCCATCAGTGTAACCAGCGGGGATACAGATACGCAGTATTTT,TRBV10-3,TRBD2,TRBJ2-3,.
CASSLGGLNQPQHF,TGTGCCAGTAGTCTCGGAGGACTCAATCAGCCCCAGCATTTT,TRBV19,.,TRBJ1-5,.
CASSFGQPNEQFF,TGCGCCAGCAGCTTCGGCCAGCCCAATGAGCAGTTCTTC,TRBV5-1,.,TRBJ2-1,.
CASSPTSGHLGNEQFF,TGTGCCAGCAGTCCGACTAGCGGGCACCTTGGAAATGAGCAGTTCTTC,TRBV28,TRBD2,TRBJ2-1,once
CASSPTWTSGVDGEQFF,TGTGCCAGCAGCCCTACTTGGACTAGCGGAGTGGATGGTGAGCAGTTCTTC,TRBV14,TRBD2,TRBJ2-1,.
CASRLAGAVREQYF,TGTGCCAGCAGGCTAGCGGGAGCGGTGAGGGAGCAGTACTTC,TRBV28,TRBD2,TRBJ2-7,.
CASSLGDSDTDTQYF,TGTGCCAGCAGCTTGGGGGACAGTGACACAGATACGCAGTATTTT,TRBV7-3,TRBD1,TRBJ2-3,.
CASSLLQDYTGELFF,TGTGCCAGCAGCTTATTACAGGATTACACCGGGGAGCTGTTTTTT,TRBV7-6,.,TRBJ2-2,.
CATRPGSPEGNEQFF,TGTGCCACTCGGCCCGGGTCTCCCGAGGGGAATGAGCAGTTCTTC,TRBV6-1,.,TRBJ2-1,.
CASSLGTGNYGYTF,TGTGCCAGCAGCTTAGGGACAGGCAACTATGGCTACACCTTC,TRBV13,.,TRBJ1-2,once
CASKPSSNTGELFF,TGTGCCAGTAAGCCTAGCAGTAACACCGGGGAGCTGTTTTTT,TRBV19,.,TRBJ2-2,.
CASSLLWQDTGGQYF,TGTGCCAGCAGCTTATTATGGCAGGATACGGGGGGGCAGTACTTC,TRBV7-2,TRBD2,TRBJ2-7,.
CASSPLRGRTEAFF,TGTGCCAGCTCACCACTTCGGGGTCGGACTGAAGCTTTCTTT,TRBV18,.,TRBJ1-1,once
CASSVENRNEQFF,TGTGCCAGCAGTGTGGAGAACCGCAATGAGCAGTTCTTC,TRBV2,.,TRBJ2-1,.
CASSLADTYGYTF,TGTGCCAGCAGCTTGGCCGACACGTATGGCTACACCTTC,TRBV5-6,.,TRBJ1-2,few
CASRRPGQGFDTQYF,TGTGCCAGCAGAAGACCGGGACAGGGGTTTGATACGCAGTATTTT,TRBV27,TRBD1,TRBJ2-3,.
CATSVGVNTEAFF,TGTGCCACCAGCGTGGGGGTGAACACTGAAGCTTTCTTT,TRBV15,.,TRBJ1-1,.
CASSLHEAPGEAFF,TGTGCCAGCAGCCTGCATGAAGCCCCGGGAGAAGCTTTCTTT,TRBV7-9,.,TRBJ1-1,.
CASSVQAGGYNEQFF,TGTGCCAGCAGCGTGCAAGCGGGAGGATACAATGAGCAGTTCTTC,TRBV7-8,TRBD2,TRBJ2-1,few
CAISESGQGFYEQYF,TGTGCCATCAGTGAGTCAGGACAGGGGTTCTACGAGCAGTACTTC,TRBV10-3,TRBD1,TRBJ2-7,.
CASSSSGWASGNTIYF,TGTGCCAGCAGTTCGTCGGGTTGGGCTTCTGGAAACACCATATATTTT,TRBV7-9,.,TRBJ1-3,.
CSVDRDGYTF,TGCAGCGTAGACAGGGATGGCTACACCTTC,TRBV29-1,TRBD1,TRBJ1-2,.
CASSSRPGTRRDTQYF,TGTGCCAGCAGCTCCCGGCCCGGTACACGGCGGGATACGCAGTATTTT,TRBV11-2,.,TRBJ2-3,.
CASSLGQGLGNEQFF,TGTGCCAGCAGTTTAGGGCAGGGGCTCGGGAATGAGCAGTTCTTC,TRBV27,.,TRBJ2-1,.
CASSSPRVGGETQYF,TGTGCCAGCAGTTCCCCCCGGGTGGGTGGGGAGACCCAGTACTTC,TRBV28,.,TRBJ2-5,.
CASSTTSGDSYEQYF,TGTGCCAGCAGCACGACTAGCGGAGACTCCTACGAGCAGTACTTC,TRBV7-2,TRBD2,TRBJ2-7,once
CASSSHGLAGESEQYF,TGTGCCAGCAGTTCTCACGGACTAGCGGGAGAAAGCGAGCAGTACTTC,TRBV28,TRBD2,TRBJ2-7,.
CASSGAPGGYGYTF,TGTGCCAGTAGCGGGGCCCCGGGAGGCTATGGCTACACCTTC,TRBV19,.,TRBJ1-2,few
CASSVAGSLYGYTF,TGTGCCAGCAGTGTCGCCGGATCCCTCTATGGCTACACCTTC,TRBV25-1,.,TRBJ1-2,.
CASSLMASGPNEQFF,TGTGCCAGCAGCTTAATGGCTAGCGGTCCCAATGAGCAGTTCTTC,TRBV7-3,TRBD2,TRBJ2-1,.
CASSEVGVRETQYF,TGTGCCAGCAGCGAAGTGGGAGTCAGGGAGACCCAGTACTTC,TRBV5-4,.,TRBJ2-5,.
CATSRGNRLGETQYF,TGTGCCACCAGCAGAGGGAACCGACTGGGAGAGACCCAGTACTTC,TRBV15,.,TRBJ2-5,.
CASSPPSLQGQNTEAFF,TGTGCCAGCAGCCCACCCTCCCTACAGGGGCAGAACACTGAAGCTTTCTTT,TRBV5-6,TRBD1,TRBJ1-1,.
CASSLRGVESGYTF,TGTGCCAGCAGTTTGAGGGGCGTCGAGTCCGGCTACACCTTC,TRBV28,.,TRBJ1-2,.
CAWSREAEQFF,TGTGCCTGGAGCCGGGAGGCCGAGCAGTTCTTC,TRBV30,TRBD2,TRBJ2-1,few
CASSQDRDRDEKLFF,TGTGCCAGCAGCCAGGACCGGGACAGGGACGAAAAACTGTTTTTT,TRBV4-2,TRBD1,TRBJ1-4,.
CASSSGDYSNQPQHF,TGCGCCAGCAGCTCGGGGGACTATAGCAATCAGCCCCAGCATTTT,TRBV5-1,.,TRBJ1-5,.